This TCR beta chain comes out of a study of blood T cell repertoires in COVID-19. Study as a whole: COVID-19 samples from acute and convalescent phases originated in the United States, Italy and Spain. From T cells, B-cell-depleted T cells, or PBMCs came the material, which was cDNA or gDNA.

During active infection, Seattle patients enrolled and were then monitored through disease. The germline V gene has CDR1 LNHDA and CDR2 SQIVND (reference sequence). V was clipped by 6 bases and J by 2 bases; unmatched bases: 10. The CDR3 covers 16 residues. In the original analysis: Estimated nucleated cell counts came from reference gene primer amplification. Only in-frame clones appear in the TCRdb table, and some are missing; sequencing was by immunoSEQ multiplex PCR. For V, J and clone size, that table is used; D and trimming come from the DNA. The sample yields 390,000 or so clones, about 89% seen once.

Specimen: peripheral blood. The sequence came from a woman aged 25 to 39 with COVID-19, enrolled during active disease. V gene TRBV19 combines with J gene TRBJ1-3; TRBD1 matches at 7 bases. The CDR3 nucleotides are TGTGCCAGTAGAAGGGTGCCAGGGGGTGCTGGAAACACCATATATTTT. This sequence encodes CASRRVPGGAGNTIYF.